This T cell receptor beta chain emerged from a study of T cell changes during pregnancy in multiple sclerosis. In germline, CDR1 is MRHNA, CDR2 SNTAGT. CDR3 length equals 15 residues. The V end was cut by 5 bases, the J end by 0 bases, with 11 bases between. Clones were sequenced by immunoSEQ multiplex PCR, and TCRdb holds only the in-frame ones, with some missing. The data hold some 90,000 clones, with roughly 91% observed a single time. This sample comprised peripheral blood, obtained after pregnancy. J is TRBJ2-1 and V is TRBV6-4; a possible D gene is TRBD2 (6 bases). The sequence was collected from a female donor in good health, enrolled as a control in a pregnancy study. CDR3 sequence: CASSPDGGSYNEQFF. CDR3 in DNA: TGTGCCAGCAGTCCAGACGGGGGCTCCTACAATGAGCAGTTCTTC.